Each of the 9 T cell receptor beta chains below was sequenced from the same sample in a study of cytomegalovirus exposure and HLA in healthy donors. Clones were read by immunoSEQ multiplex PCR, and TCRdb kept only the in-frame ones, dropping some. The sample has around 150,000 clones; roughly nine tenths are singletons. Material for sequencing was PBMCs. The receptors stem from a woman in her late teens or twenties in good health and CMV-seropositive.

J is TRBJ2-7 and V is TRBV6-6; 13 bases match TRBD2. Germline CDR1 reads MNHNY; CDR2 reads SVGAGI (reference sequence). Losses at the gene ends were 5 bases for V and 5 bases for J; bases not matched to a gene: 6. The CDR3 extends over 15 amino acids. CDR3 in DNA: TGTGCCAGCAGTGGGACTAGCGGGATGTTGGACGAGCAGTACTTC. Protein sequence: CASSGTSGMLDEQYF.

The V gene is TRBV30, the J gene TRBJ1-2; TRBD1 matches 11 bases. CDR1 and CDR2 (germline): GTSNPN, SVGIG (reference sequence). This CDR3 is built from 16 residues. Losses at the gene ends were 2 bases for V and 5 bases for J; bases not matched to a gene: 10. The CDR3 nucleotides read TGTGCCTGGAGTTATGGACAGGGGGCCAGAAAATATGGCTACACCTTC. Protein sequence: CAWSYGQGARKYGYTF.

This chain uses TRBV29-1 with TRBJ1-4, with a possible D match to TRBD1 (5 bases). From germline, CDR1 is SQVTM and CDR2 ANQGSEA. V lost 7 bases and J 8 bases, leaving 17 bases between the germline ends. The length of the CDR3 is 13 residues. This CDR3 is CSAAGLEGEKLFF. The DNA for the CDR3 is TGCAGCGCTGCGGGCCTGGAGGGGGAAAAACTGTTTTTT.

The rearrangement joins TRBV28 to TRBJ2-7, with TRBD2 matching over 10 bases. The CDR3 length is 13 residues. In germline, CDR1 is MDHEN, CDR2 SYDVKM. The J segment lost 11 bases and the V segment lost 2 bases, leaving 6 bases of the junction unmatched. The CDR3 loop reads CASSLTSGKPKYF. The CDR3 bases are TGTGCCAGCAGTTTAACTAGCGGGAAACCGAAGTACTTC. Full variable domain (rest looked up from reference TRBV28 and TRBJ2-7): DVKVTQSSRYLVKRTGEKVFLECVQDMDHENMFWYRQDPGLGLRLIYFSYDVKMKEKGDIPEGYSVSREKKERFSLILESASTNQTSMYLCASSLTSGKPKYFGPGTRLTVT.

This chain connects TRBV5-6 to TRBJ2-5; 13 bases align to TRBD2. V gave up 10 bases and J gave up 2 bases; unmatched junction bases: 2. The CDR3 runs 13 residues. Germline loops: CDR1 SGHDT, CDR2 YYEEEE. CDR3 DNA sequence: TGTGCCGGGGGACTAGCGGGGCAAGAGACCCAGTACTTC. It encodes CAGGLAGQETQYF.

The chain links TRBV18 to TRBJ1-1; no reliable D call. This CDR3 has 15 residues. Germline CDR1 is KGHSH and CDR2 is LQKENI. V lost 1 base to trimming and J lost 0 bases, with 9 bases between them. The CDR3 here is CASSPLEALNTEAFF. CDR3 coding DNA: TGTGCCAGCTCACCACTTGAGGCCCTGAACACTGAAGCTTTCTTT.

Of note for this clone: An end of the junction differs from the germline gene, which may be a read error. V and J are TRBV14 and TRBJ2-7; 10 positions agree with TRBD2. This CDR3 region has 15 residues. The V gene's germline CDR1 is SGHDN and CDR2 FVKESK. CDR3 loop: CASSQEFDHTSGTHF. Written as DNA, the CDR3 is TGTGCCAGCAGCCAAGAATTCGACCATACTAGCGGGACGCACTTC. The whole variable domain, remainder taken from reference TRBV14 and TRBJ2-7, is EAGVTQFPSHSVIEKGQTVTLRCDPISGHDNLYWYRRVMGKEIKFLLHFVKESKQDESGMPNNRFLAERTGGTYSTLKVQPAELEDSGVYFCASSQEFDHTSGTHFGPGTRLTVT.

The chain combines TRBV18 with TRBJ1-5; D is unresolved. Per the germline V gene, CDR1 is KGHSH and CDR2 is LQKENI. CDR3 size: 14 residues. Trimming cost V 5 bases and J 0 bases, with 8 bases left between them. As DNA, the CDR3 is TGTGCCAGCTCAAACTGGTTTAGCAATCAGCCCCAGCATTTT. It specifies CASSNWFSNQPQHF.

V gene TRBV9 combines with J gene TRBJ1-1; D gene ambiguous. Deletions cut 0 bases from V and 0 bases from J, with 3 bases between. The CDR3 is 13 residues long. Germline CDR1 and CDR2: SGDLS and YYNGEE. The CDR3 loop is CASSVGMNTEAFF. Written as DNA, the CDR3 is TGTGCCAGCAGCGTAGGTATGAACACTGAAGCTTTCTTT.